The 25 T cell receptor beta chains given below trace back to one sample, sequenced in a study of CD8 T cells in ankylosing spondylitis. MiXCR, applied by TCRdb to the 5' RACE reads, yields one record per CDR3 protein. The data show just under 95,000 distinct CDR3 sequences, with around 10% seen just once and roughly 5% held by the top ten. The source material was blood, either unsorted or a sorted T cell fraction (not recorded which). Receptors were obtained from a male donor with ankylosing spondylitis or in good health (not recorded which).

This clonotype was recorded many times. The chain has TRBV6-1 and TRBJ1-2; 7 bases are a match to TRBD1. Trimming took 6 bases from V and 1 from J; bases not matched to a gene: 8. This CDR3 is 15 amino acids long. Germline V gene sequence: CDR1 MNHNS, CDR2 SASEGT. CDR3 coding DNA: TGTGCCAGCAGCCAAGGACAGGCGGATAACTATGGCTACACCTTC. This translates into CASSQGQADNYGYTF.

This clonotype was counted many times. V usage is TRBV19 and J usage is TRBJ1-4, with D tentatively TRBD1 (6 bases). Germline V gives CDR1 LNHDA, CDR2 SQIVND (reference sequence). Trimming removed 7 bases from V and 5 bases from J, with 14 bases in between. This CDR3 region has 14 residues. The CDR3 protein is CASTADRSNEKLFF. Here the CDR3 DNA reads TGTGCCAGTACCGCTGACAGGTCGAATGAAAAACTGTTTTTT.

The table lists this clonotype with many counts. The genes are TRBV6-6 and TRBJ1-4; TRBD1 might be the D (6 bases). This CDR3 spans 13 amino acids. In germline, CDR1 is MNHNY, CDR2 SVGAGI (reference sequence). V lost 2 bases, J lost 9 bases, and 10 bases lay in between. This chain's CDR3 is CASSYGGLKKLFF. The CDR3 DNA sequence: TGTGCCAGCAGTTACGGGGGGCTTAAAAAACTGTTTTTT.

This clonotype has just a few counts. Here the CDR3 reads CAISETTANTEAFF. The CDR3 DNA reads as TGTGCCATCAGTGAAACGACCGCAAACACTGAAGCTTTCTTT. The chain employs TRBV10-3 and TRBJ1-1; no firm D call. Germline V gene data show CDR1 as ENHRY and CDR2 as SYGVKD. Trimming took 3 bases from V and 2 from J, leaving 10 bases between them. The CDR3 length is 14 residues.

This clonotype came up many times. This chain joins TRBV20-1 and TRBJ2-4; TRBD1 matches 10 bases. Trimming took 4 bases from V and 0 from J; bases not matched to a gene: 6. Germline CDR1 DFQATT, CDR2 SNEGSKA (reference sequence). This CDR3 has 16 amino acids. The CDR3, as DNA: TGCAGTGCTATACGGGGGGACAGGGGAGCCAAAAACATTCAGTACTTC. Its protein is CSAIRGDRGAKNIQYF.

This clonotype showed up many times. CDR3 region: CASSQGQGDNQPQHF. The CDR3 coding sequence is TGTGCCAGCAGCCAAGGACAGGGGGACAATCAGCCCCAGCATTTT. This chain joins TRBV4-2 and TRBJ1-5, with 9 bases that match TRBD1. The CDR3 contains 15 residues. Germline-derived CDR1 and CDR2 are LGHNA and YNFKEQ. The junction had 1 base not matched to a gene; V was cut back by 1 base and J by 3 bases.

Ten or more counts support this clonotype. This chain joins TRBV10-3 and TRBJ2-7; the D gene is possibly TRBD1 (5 bases). The V gene lost 8 bases and the J gene lost 2 bases, with 13 bases spanning the gap. Germline loops: CDR1 ENHRY, CDR2 SYGVKD. The CDR3 has 13 residues. The CDR3 DNA follows: TGTGCCATCCACAATGACAGTCCCTACGAGCAGTACTTC. Its translation: CAIHNDSPYEQYF.

This clonotype was detected ten times or more. This chain connects TRBV12-3 or TRBV12-4 to TRBJ2-3, with TRBD2 matching over 8 bases. This CDR3 has 15 amino acids. Germline trimming cut 3 bases from V and 5 bases from J; bases unmatched to any gene: 7. The CDR3 DNA reads as TGTGCCAGCAGTTTGCTAGCGGGTGATGGAGATACGCAGTATTTT. Residues: CASSLLAGDGDTQYF.

This clonotype came up a few times. The chain has TRBV11-2 and TRBJ2-2; D remains ambiguous. Trimming left V 2 bases short and J 2 bases short, with 9 bases between. The germline gives CDR1 SGHAT, CDR2 FQNNGV. The CDR3 length is 15 residues. This chain's CDR3 is CASSLITANTGELFF. For the CDR3, the DNA is TGTGCCAGCAGCTTAATCACAGCTAACACCGGGGAGCTGTTTTTT. Using reference TRBV11-2 and TRBJ2-2 for the parts outside the CDR3, the full variable domain is EAGVAQSPRYKIIEKRQSVAFWCNPISGHATLYWYQQILGQGPKLLIQFQNNGVVDDSQLPKDRFSAERLKGVDSTLKIQPAKLEDSAVYLCASSLITANTGELFFGEGSRLTVL.

At least ten counts were recorded for this clonotype. This rearrangement joins TRBV6-5 to TRBJ2-7; D is perhaps TRBD1 (6 bases). CDR3 size: 14 residues. V gave up 1 base and J gave up 3 bases, with 10 bases separating them. The V gene's germline CDR1 is MNHEY and CDR2 SVGAGI. The CDR3 sequence is CASSYYRTDYEQYF. DNA of the CDR3: TGTGCCAGCAGTTACTACCGGACAGACTACGAGCAGTACTTC.

The CDR3 region is CASNPGQGINEQYF. For the CDR3, the DNA is TGTGCCAGCAATCCGGGACAGGGAATCAACGAGCAGTACTTC. The chain uses TRBV27 and TRBJ2-7; 9 bases map to TRBD1. Trimming removed 7 bases from V and 5 bases from J; junction bases left unmatched: 9. CDR1 is MNHEY and CDR2 is SMNVEV in the germline V gene (reference sequence). This CDR3 contains 14 residues.

This clonotype was detected only a few times. The chain recombines TRBV7-9 with TRBJ1-4; D possibly corresponds to TRBD1 (5 bases). Trimming took off 5 bases at V and 3 bases at J, with 19 bases between the two ends. This CDR3 is built from 17 residues. Germline CDR1 SEHNR, CDR2 FQNEAQ (reference sequence). CDR3 in DNA: TGTGCCAGCAGCGTACTAACGTCCGGGGCATCTAATGAAAAACTGTTTTTT. Translation: CASSVLTSGASNEKLFF.

This clonotype came up many times. J is TRBJ2-7 and V is TRBV5-1; 7 bases align to TRBD1. With 1 base clipped from V and 7 bases from J, the junction kept 2 bases outside the gene matches. The CDR3 sequence is 12 residues long. The germline gives CDR1 SGHRS, CDR2 YFSETQ. This CDR3 is CASSLTGEEQYF. The CDR3 nucleotides read TGCGCCAGCAGCTTGACAGGGGAAGAGCAGTACTTC.

Turning to this clonotype: A much larger clone differs by one base, so this may be a read error. The chain links TRBV5-1 to TRBJ1-3, with TRBD1 matching 7 bases. The CDR3 is 15 residues long. In germline, CDR1 is SGHRS, CDR2 YFSETQ. V was clipped by 9 bases and J by 3 bases; unmatched bases: 12. The CDR3 DNA reads as TGCGCCAACAGGTCCGGGACAGATGATGGAAACACCATATATTTT. Its protein is CANRSGTDDGNTIYF.

This clonotype was seen repeatedly, ten times or more. V is TRBV27 and J is TRBJ1-2; 7 bases agree with TRBD1. The CDR3 is 17 residues long. In germline, CDR1 is MNHEY, CDR2 SMNVEV (reference sequence). The junction had 18 bases not matched to a gene; V was cut back by 6 bases and J by 5 bases. The CDR3 nucleotides read TGTGCCAGCAGGACCACCCCTGGGGCAGGGGGGGGGTATGGCTACACCTTC. It yields the protein CASRTTPGAGGGYGYTF.

This clonotype was recorded at least ten times. This chain links TRBV20-1 with TRBJ2-5; TRBD1 is a possible D gene (5 bases). Per the germline V gene, CDR1 is DFQATT and CDR2 is SNEGSKA (reference sequence). Trimming took 0 bases from V and 9 from J, leaving 17 bases between them. The CDR3 spans 14 residues. CDR3 sequence: CSARERANQGAQYF. In DNA, the CDR3 is TGCAGTGCTAGAGAGCGAGCGAACCAAGGGGCCCAGTACTTC.

At least ten counts were recorded for this clonotype. The chain uses TRBV12-3 or TRBV12-4 and TRBJ2-1, with a tentative D call TRBD2 (6 bases). Trimming pared 7 bases from V and 4 bases from J, leaving 14 bases between. CDR3 length equals 14 residues. The DNA for the CDR3 is TGTGCCAGCACCCCGGGGAGGTTATACAATGAGCAGTTCTTC. Amino acids: CASTPGRLYNEQFF.

This clonotype appeared many times. This chain connects TRBV27 to TRBJ2-7; a possible D gene is TRBD1 (6 bases). The V end was cut by 2 bases, the J end by 0 bases, with 8 bases between. The V gene's germline CDR1 is MNHEY and CDR2 SMNVEV (reference sequence). This CDR3 comprises 14 residues. CDR3 DNA: TGTGCCAGCAGTTTACAGGGGAGCTCCTACGAGCAGTACTTC. This translates into CASSLQGSSYEQYF.

This clonotype was picked up many times. The chain carries TRBV2 and TRBJ2-1, with unresolved D. Trimming removed 7 bases at V and 4 bases at J, with 5 bases between. CDR3 length equals 11 residues. Germline V gene lookup returns CDR1 SNHLY and CDR2 FYNNEI. The CDR3 DNA reads TGTGCCAGCAAGGAGTACAATGAGCAGTTCTTC. As protein: CASKEYNEQFF.

In this sample, this clonotype turned up many times. The chain carries TRBV7-9 and TRBJ1-2; the D is unclear. V was trimmed by 5 bases and J by 0 bases, leaving 7 bases between them. The CDR3 consists of 13 residues. Germline-derived CDR1 and CDR2 are SEHNR and FQNEAQ (reference sequence). The CDR3 here is CASSPSPNYGYTF. CDR3 bases: TGTGCCAGCAGCCCCTCACCTAACTATGGCTACACCTTC. The full variable domain, its missing parts supplied by reference TRBV7-9 and TRBJ1-2, is DTGVSQNPRHKITKRGQNVTFRCDPISEHNRLYWYRQTLGQGPEFLTYFQNEAQLEKSRLLSDRFSAERPKGSFSTLEIQRTEQGDSAMYLCASSPSPNYGYTFGSGTRLTVV.

J is TRBJ1-2 and V is TRBV7-9, with D possibly matching TRBD1 (5 bases). The V and J ends lost 5 bases and 0 bases respectively, with 13 bases between them. From germline, CDR1 is SEHNR and CDR2 FQNEAQ (reference sequence). The CDR3 runs to 15 residues. CDR3 amino acids: CASSPGTSSNYGYTF. The CDR3 bases are TGTGCCAGCAGCCCCGGGACGTCCTCTAACTATGGCTACACCTTC.

This clonotype has at least ten counts. V usage is TRBV19 and J usage is TRBJ2-3, with D possibly called TRBD1 or TRBD2 (5 bases each). With 4 bases removed from V and 4 bases from J, the gap between germline ends came to 12 bases. CDR1 is LNHDA and CDR2 is SQIVND in the germline V gene (reference sequence). This CDR3 contains 14 residues. CDR3 residues: CASSRTRDADTQYF. The CDR3 DNA follows: TGTGCCAGTAGTAGAACCAGGGACGCAGATACGCAGTATTTT.

This clonotype has ten or more counts. This sequence joins TRBV12-3 or TRBV12-4 and TRBJ2-7, with D perhaps TRBD2 (6 bases). With 6 bases removed from V and 7 bases from J, the gap between germline ends came to 16 bases. CDR3 size: 13 residues. The DNA for the CDR3 is TGTGCCAGCAGCCCACCGGGGGTCTTTGAGCAGTACTTC. Translation gives CASSPPGVFEQYF.

This clonotype was seen only a few times. This sequence joins TRBV7-9 and TRBJ2-2; TRBD1 matches 9 bases. V lost 3 bases, J lost 13 bases, and 9 bases stayed unmatched. Germline CDR1 and CDR2: SEHNR and FQNEAQ (reference sequence). The CDR3 is 14 residues long. The CDR3 region has the DNA TGTGCCAGCAGCTTCCGGGACAGGGAATTGGTGCTGTTTTTT. This encodes CASSFRDRELVLFF.

This clonotype was picked up many times. V gene TRBV4-1 combines with J gene TRBJ2-7; 11 nucleotides agree with TRBD2. This CDR3 has 15 amino acids. V gave up 0 bases and J gave up 4 bases; unmatched junction bases: 2. Germline V gives CDR1 MGHRA, CDR2 YSYEKL. The CDR3 bases are TGCGCCAGCAGCCAAGATACTAGCGGGAGATACGAGCAGTACTTC. It is translated as CASSQDTSGRYEQYF.